The 15 T cell receptor beta chains in this list originate from one sample, sequenced in a study of cytomegalovirus exposure and HLA in healthy donors (dated 2017 in TCRdb). The library relied on the immunoSEQ multiplex PCR assay. The multiplex PCR relied on a mix of 60 forward primers for TCR Vbeta segments and 13 reverse primers for TCR Jbeta segments. The table was pulled from immuneACCESS by TCRdb, which kept in-frame rearrangements only. Such tables lose some clones; where checked, under half of the loss comes from unresolved V genes, and the rest has no known cause. The sample yields 150,000 or so clones; more than 70% were counted once. Less than 0.4% of the sample is held by the ten biggest clonotypes. The sample comprised PBMCs. The receptor source for this set is a boy under 10 years old in good health and CMV-seronegative.

This clone occurred a few times. The rearrangement uses TRBV5-1 and TRBJ1-1; TRBD1 might be the D (5 bases). Germline lookup yields CDR1 SGHRS and CDR2 YFSETQ. Trimming removed 4 bases at V and 3 bases at J, with 16 bases between. CDR3 length: 15 amino acids. CDR3 DNA: TGCGCCAGCAGCCCGCACATTGGAGGGGACACTGAAGCTTTCTTT. It translates to CASSPHIGGDTEAFF.

The CDR3 DNA follows: TGTGCCAGCAGCCTGACAGTGAACACTGAAGCTTTCTTT. Its translation: CASSLTVNTEAFF. The V gene is TRBV13, the J gene TRBJ1-1; tentatively, D is TRBD1 (5 bases). Germline V lookup: CDR1 PRHDT, CDR2 FYEKMQ (reference sequence). V was pared by 5 bases and J by 0 bases, with 7 bases between. CDR3 length equals 13 residues.

The genes are TRBV2 and TRBJ1-6; D gene uncertain. Germline lookup yields CDR1 SNHLY and CDR2 FYNNEI. Trimming removed 6 bases at V and 5 bases at J, with 8 bases between. This CDR3 spans 13 amino acids. The CDR3 loop reads CASRGGNNSPLHF. In DNA form, the CDR3 reads TGTGCCAGCAGGGGAGGTAATAATTCACCCCTCCACTTT.

In this sample, this clone turned up once. This sequence joins TRBV27 and TRBJ2-6; 10 nucleotides align to TRBD1. CDR1 and CDR2 from the germline V gene are MNHEY and SMNVEV (reference sequence). J gave up 2 bases and V 5 bases, and 6 bases lay outside the gene matches. This CDR3 spans 17 amino acids. CDR3 nucleotides: TGTGCCAGCAGTCGGAAGACAGGGGGCGCTGGGGCCAACGTCCTGACTTTC. Its protein product is CASSRKTGGAGANVLTF.

V usage is TRBV19 and J usage is TRBJ2-1; the D gene is possibly TRBD2 (6 bases). V lost 6 bases, J lost 3 bases, and 12 bases lay in between. The V gene's germline CDR1 is LNHDA and CDR2 SQIVND (reference sequence). This CDR3 spans 14 amino acids. The CDR3 protein is CASRKRGGYNEQFF. The CDR3 nucleotides read TGTGCCAGTAGGAAAAGGGGAGGCTACAATGAGCAGTTCTTC.

The J gene is TRBJ1-1, the V gene TRBV15, with D tentatively TRBD1 (6 bases). Germline lookup yields CDR1 LNHNV and CDR2 YYDKDF (reference sequence). The CDR3 runs to 15 residues. Trimming removed 0 bases from V and 3 bases from J, with 11 bases in between. The CDR3 is CATSREQGPYTEAFF. CDR3 nucleotide sequence: TGTGCCACCAGCAGAGAACAGGGTCCTTACACTGAAGCTTTCTTT.

The J gene is TRBJ2-6, the V gene TRBV4-2; 8 positions agree with TRBD1. V was clipped by 2 bases and J by 3 bases; unmatched bases: 12. This CDR3 is built from 19 residues. Germline lookup yields CDR1 LGHNA and CDR2 YNFKEQ. Here the CDR3 reads CASSQQGALGGVGANVLTF. DNA of the CDR3: TGTGCCAGCAGCCAACAGGGGGCCCTCGGAGGAGTTGGGGCCAACGTCCTGACTTTC.

The chain combines TRBV10-3 with TRBJ1-1; no definite D call. This CDR3 has 15 amino acids. Trimming stripped 0 bases from V and 0 bases from J, with 8 bases between. The germline CDR1 and CDR2 sequences are ENHRY and SYGVKD. In DNA, the CDR3 is TGTGCCATCAGTGAGTCGCCAGGCATGAACACTGAAGCTTTCTTT. Its protein is CAISESPGMNTEAFF.

This clone has only a few counts. This sequence joins TRBV2 and TRBJ2-7; D perhaps matches TRBD1 (6 bases). The germline V gene encodes CDR1 SNHLY and CDR2 FYNNEI. V was shortened by 0 bases and J by 5 bases, with 11 bases between the two germline ends. The CDR3 length is 14 residues. The CDR3: CASSEAWGRNEQYF. Here the CDR3 DNA reads TGTGCCAGCAGTGAAGCTTGGGGGCGCAACGAGCAGTACTTC.

The chain employs TRBV7-3 and TRBJ2-3, with 7 bases lining up with TRBD2. The germline V gene encodes CDR1 SGHTA and CDR2 FQGTGA. J was trimmed by 6 bases and V by 1 base; bases with no gene match: 7. The CDR3 has 15 residues. The DNA for the CDR3 is TGTGCCAGCAGCTTAAGAAGCGGGATTGGCGATACGCAGTATTTT. Translation gives CASSLRSGIGDTQYF.

CDR3 loop: CAISERRDETNEKLFF. CDR3 coding DNA: TGTGCCATCAGTGAGCGCAGGGATGAGACTAATGAAAAACTGTTTTTT. The J gene is TRBJ1-4, the V gene TRBV10-3; weak D call: TRBD1 (5 bases). Trimming took 2 bases from V and 2 from J, leaving 12 bases between them. CDR1 is ENHRY, CDR2 SYGVKD, per germline. This CDR3 has 16 amino acids.

The genes are TRBV5-1 and TRBJ1-4; TRBD1 matches at 7 bases. J gave up 5 bases and V 3 bases, and 7 bases lay outside the gene matches. The CDR3 is made up of 15 amino acids. Germline V gene data show CDR1 as SGHRS and CDR2 as YFSETQ. The CDR3 protein is CASSWGQGENEKLFF. CDR3 bases: TGCGCCAGCAGCTGGGGCCAGGGGGAGAATGAAAAACTGTTTTTT. Complete variable domain (other parts from reference TRBV5-1 and TRBJ1-4): KAGVTQTPRYLIKTRGQQVTLSCSPISGHRSVSWYQQTPGQGLQFLFEYFSETQRNKGNFPGRFSGRQFSNSRSEMNVSTLELGDSALYLCASSWGQGENEKLFFGSGTQLSVL.

The V call is TRBV2, the J call TRBJ1-5; D is uncertain. Germline V gives CDR1 SNHLY, CDR2 FYNNEI. The CDR3 spans 12 residues. Trimming shortened V by 8 bases and J by 3 bases, and 8 bases separated the two germline ends. The CDR3 loop reads CASQVLNQPQHF. The CDR3 DNA is TGTGCCAGCCAGGTTCTCAATCAGCCCCAGCATTTT. Using reference TRBV2 and TRBJ1-5 for the parts outside the CDR3, the full variable domain is EPEVTQTPSHQVTQMGQEVILRCVPISNHLYFYWYRQILGQKVEFLVSFYNNEISEKSEIFDDQFSVERPDGSNFTLKIRSTKLEDSAMYFCASQVLNQPQHFGDGTRLSIL.

The chain is built from TRBV27 and TRBJ1-2; 8 bases align to TRBD1. This CDR3 comprises 13 residues. The V gene's germline CDR1 is MNHEY and CDR2 SMNVEV (reference sequence). Germline trimming cut 5 bases from V and 7 bases from J; bases unmatched to any gene: 6. The CDR3 sequence: CASSRTGLPGYTF. CDR3 nucleotides: TGTGCCAGCAGTCGGACAGGGCTACCTGGCTACACCTTC.

The V and J genes are TRBV27 and TRBJ2-7; 10 positions agree with TRBD2. The length of the CDR3 is 15 residues. With V trimmed by 7 bases and J by 6 bases, 12 bases remained unmatched. Germline loops: CDR1 MNHEY, CDR2 SMNVEV (reference sequence). CDR3: CASKGLAGVVPEQYF. CDR3 DNA sequence: TGTGCCAGCAAGGGTCTAGCGGGAGTTGTTCCCGAGCAGTACTTC.